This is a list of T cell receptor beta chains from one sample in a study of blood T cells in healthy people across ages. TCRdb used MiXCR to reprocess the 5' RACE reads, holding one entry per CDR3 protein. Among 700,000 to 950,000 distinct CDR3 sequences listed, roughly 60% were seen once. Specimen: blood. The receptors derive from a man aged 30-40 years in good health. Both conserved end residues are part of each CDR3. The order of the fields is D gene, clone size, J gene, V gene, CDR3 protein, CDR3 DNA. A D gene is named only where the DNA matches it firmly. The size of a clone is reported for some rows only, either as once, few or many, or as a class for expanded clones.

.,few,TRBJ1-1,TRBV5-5,CASSREGYPGLEKAFF,TGTGCCAGCAGCCGGGAAGGATATCCTGGTTTAGAAAAAGCTTTCTTT
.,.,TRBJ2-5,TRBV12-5,CASGLIDAITYNEQYF,TGTGCTAGTGGTTTGATAGACGCCATTACCTACAATGAGCAGTACTTC
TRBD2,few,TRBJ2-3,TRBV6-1,CASSEASGRAGDTQYF,TGTGCCAGCAGTGAGGCTAGCGGGAGGGCCGGAGATACGCAGTATTTT
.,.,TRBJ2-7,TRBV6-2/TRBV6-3,CASSYRMIGDYEQYF,TGTGCCAGCAGTTACAGGATGATCGGCGACTACGAGCAGTACTTC
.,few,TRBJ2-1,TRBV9,CASSGASDNEQFF,TGTGCCAGCAGCGGGGCTAGCGACAATGAGCAGTTCTTC
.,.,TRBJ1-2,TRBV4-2,CATTAGGLDGYTF,TGTGCCACCACGGCGGGGGGACTGGATGGCTACACCTTC
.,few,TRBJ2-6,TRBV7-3,CASSLVPVQNSGANVLTF,TGTGCCAGCAGCTTGGTGCCCGTCCAGAACTCTGGGGCCAACGTCCTGACTTTC
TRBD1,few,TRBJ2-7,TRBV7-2,CASSLGTGLYYEQYF,TGTGCCAGCAGCTTAGGGACAGGGCTTTACTACGAGCAGTACTTC
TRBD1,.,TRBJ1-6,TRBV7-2,CASSSTPGQGLGSPLHF,TGTGCCAGCAGCTCTACTCCGGGACAGGGATTGGGTTCACCCCTCCACTTT
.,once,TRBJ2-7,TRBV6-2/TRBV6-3,CASSYSPDYEQYF,TGTGCCAGCAGTTACTCTCCAGACTACGAGCAGTACTTC
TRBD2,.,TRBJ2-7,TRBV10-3,CAISGTSGTYEQYF,TGTGCCATCAGTGGAACTAGCGGCACCTACGAGCAGTACTTC
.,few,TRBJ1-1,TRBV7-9,CASETAANTEAFF,TGTGCCAGCGAGACAGCGGCGAACACTGAAGCTTTCTTT
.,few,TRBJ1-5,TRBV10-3,CAISGDLSNQPQHF,TGTGCCATCAGTGGGGACCTAAGCAATCAGCCCCAGCATTTT
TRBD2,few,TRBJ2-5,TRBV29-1,CSVATLGGETQYF,TGCAGCGTTGCGACCTTGGGAGGGGAGACCCAGTACTTC
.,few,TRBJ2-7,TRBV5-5,CASSIGPDIYEQYF,TGTGCCAGCAGCATTGGTCCTGATATCTACGAGCAGTACTTC
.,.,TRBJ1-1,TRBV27,CASSLSRWGANTEAFF,TGTGCCAGCAGTTTATCCCGATGGGGGGCGAACACTGAAGCTTTCTTT
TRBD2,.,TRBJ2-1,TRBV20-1,CSARGRAGLNEQFF,TGCAGTGCTCGAGGACGAGCGGGACTCAATGAGCAGTTCTTC
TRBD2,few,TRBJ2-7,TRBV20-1,CSVRMSSGPQYEQYF,TGCAGTGTTCGGATGTCTAGCGGGCCCCAATACGAGCAGTACTTC
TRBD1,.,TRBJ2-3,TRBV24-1,CATSDPDRGDTQYF,TGTGCCACCAGTGATCCCGACAGGGGTGATACGCAGTATTTT
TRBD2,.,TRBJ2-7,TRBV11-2,CASSFGRGGTYEQYF,TGTGCCAGCAGCTTCGGGCGCGGGGGAACCTACGAGCAGTACTTC
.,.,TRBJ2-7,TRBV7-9,CASSFSGKTYEQYF,TGTGCCAGCAGCTTTAGCGGAAAAACCTACGAGCAGTACTTC
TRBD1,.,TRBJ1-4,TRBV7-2,CASSLGRGLEKLFF,TGTGCCAGCAGCTTGGGAAGGGGGCTTGAAAAACTGTTTTTT
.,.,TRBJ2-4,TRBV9,CASSVGEGGTTGKNIQYF,TGTGCCAGCAGCGTAGGTGAGGGAGGAACTACGGGCAAAAACATTCAGTACTTC
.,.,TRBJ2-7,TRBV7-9,CASSSGAGYEQYF,TGTGCCAGCAGTTCAGGGGCCGGATACGAGCAGTACTTC
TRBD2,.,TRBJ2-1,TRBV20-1,CSARDAGGGRVYNEQFF,TGCAGTGCTAGAGATGCAGGTGGGGGGAGGGTCTACAATGAGCAGTTCTTC
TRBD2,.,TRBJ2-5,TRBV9,CASSVGLAGGPRETQYF,TGTGCCAGCAGCGTAGGACTAGCGGGAGGGCCGCGAGAGACCCAGTACTTC
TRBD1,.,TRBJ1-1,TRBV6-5,CASSLPGTGGGLNTEAFF,TGTGCCAGCAGTTTACCCGGGACAGGGGGAGGTTTGAACACTGAAGCTTTCTTT
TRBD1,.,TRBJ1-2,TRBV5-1,CASTGQDYGYTF,TGCGCCAGCACGGGACAGGACTATGGCTACACCTTC
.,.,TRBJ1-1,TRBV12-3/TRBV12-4,CASSTTDIEAFF,TGTGCCAGCAGTACTACAGACATTGAAGCTTTCTTT
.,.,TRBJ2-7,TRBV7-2,CASSPQGSSYEQYF,TGTGCCAGCAGCCCCCAGGGAAGCTCCTACGAGCAGTACTTC
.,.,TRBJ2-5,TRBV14,CASHKAQYQETQYF,TGTGCCAGCCACAAGGCACAGTACCAAGAGACCCAGTACTTC
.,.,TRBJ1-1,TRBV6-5,CASSYQGRAFF,TGTGCCAGCAGTTACCAGGGCCGAGCTTTCTTT
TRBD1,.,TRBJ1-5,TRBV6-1,CASRAGTAYSNQPQHF,TGTGCCAGCAGAGCCGGGACAGCGTATAGCAATCAGCCCCAGCATTTT
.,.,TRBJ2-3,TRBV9,CASSVNPLRDTQYF,TGTGCCAGCAGCGTAAACCCCCTAAGAGATACGCAGTATTTT
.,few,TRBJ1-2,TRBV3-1,CASSQRQGDYGYTF,TGTGCCAGCAGCCAACGTCAGGGAGACTATGGCTACACCTTC
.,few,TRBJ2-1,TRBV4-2,CASSQERDPDGPEQFF,TGTGCCAGCAGCCAAGAGCGGGACCCGGATGGCCCTGAGCAGTTCTTC
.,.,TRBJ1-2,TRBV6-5,CASSYSVNLDSYGYTF,TGTGCCAGCAGTTACTCCGTAAACCTTGATTCCTATGGCTACACCTTC
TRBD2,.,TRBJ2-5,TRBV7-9,CASSQRGGYQETQYF,TGTGCCAGCAGCCAGCGGGGGGGGTACCAAGAGACCCAGTACTTC
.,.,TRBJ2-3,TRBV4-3,CASSLTSSYTDTQYF,TGCGCCAGCAGCTTAACTAGCAGTTACACAGATACGCAGTATTTT
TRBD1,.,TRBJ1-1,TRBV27,CASSSSPHRGTEAFF,TGTGCCAGCAGTTCTTCCCCTCACAGGGGCACTGAAGCTTTCTTT
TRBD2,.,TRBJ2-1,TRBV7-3,CASSPRGEGASGNNEQFF,TGTGCCAGCAGCCCCCGGGGCGAGGGGGCTAGCGGGAACAATGAGCAGTTCTTC
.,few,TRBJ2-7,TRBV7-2,CASSVRDGHYEQYF,TGTGCCAGCAGCGTGAGGGACGGACACTACGAGCAGTACTTC
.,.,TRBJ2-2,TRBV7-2,CASSLKGGTGELFF,TGTGCCAGCAGCTTGAAGGGGGGCACCGGGGAGCTGTTTTTT
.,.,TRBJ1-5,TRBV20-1,CSAREASTHNQPQHF,TGCAGTGCTAGAGAGGCTTCTACCCACAATCAGCCCCAGCATTTT
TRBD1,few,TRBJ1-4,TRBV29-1,CSVKGANEKLFF,TGCAGCGTGAAGGGGGCGAATGAAAAACTGTTTTTT
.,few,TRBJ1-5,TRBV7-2,CASSKAGWDQPQHF,TGTGCCAGCAGCAAGGCGGGGTGGGATCAGCCCCAGCATTTT
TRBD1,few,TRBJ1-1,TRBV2,CASSFGQGVTEAFF,TGTGCCAGCAGTTTCGGACAGGGAGTTACTGAAGCTTTCTTT
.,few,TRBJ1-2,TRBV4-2,CASSPTGRGYTF,TGTGCCAGCAGCCCGACAGGCAGAGGCTACACCTTC
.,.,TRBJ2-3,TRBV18,CAGSPGRGAPDTQYF,TGTGCCGGCTCACCGGGACGGGGGGCCCCAGATACGCAGTATTTT
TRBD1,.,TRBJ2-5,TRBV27,CASKRDSQETQYF,TGTGCCAGCAAAAGGGACAGCCAAGAGACCCAGTACTTC
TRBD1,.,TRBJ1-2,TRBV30,CAWSVGTGNGYTF,TGTGCCTGGAGTGTGGGGACAGGGAATGGCTACACCTTC
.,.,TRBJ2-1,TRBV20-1,CSARDYRSIPYNEQFF,TGCAGTGCTAGAGATTATCGGAGTATACCCTACAATGAGCAGTTCTTC
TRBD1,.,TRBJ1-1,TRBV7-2,CASSLDRTGRGTEAFF,TGTGCCAGCAGCTTGGACAGGACAGGGCGGGGGACTGAAGCTTTCTTT
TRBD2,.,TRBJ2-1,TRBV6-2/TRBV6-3,CASGTSGRYNEQFF,TGTGCCAGCGGGACTAGCGGGAGATACAATGAGCAGTTCTTC